This T cell receptor beta chain was observed in a study of cytomegalovirus exposure and HLA in healthy donors. General study points: Analyzed later, association rates of TCRs varied across HLA loci, with DRB1 most and HLA-C fewest.

This CDR3 has 16 amino acids. Deletions cut 0 bases from V and 0 bases from J, with 10 bases between. Germline V gene data show CDR1 as MGHRA and CDR2 as YSYEKL. Concerning this clone itself: The antigen remains undetermined.

While unrecorded immune exposures were likely, the donors were nominally healthy when sampled. Vbeta (60) and Jbeta (13) primers were used in the PCR. Using immunoSEQ multiplex PCR, the repertoire was profiled, and TCRdb retains in-frame clones only, with some absent. The ten top clones account for around 2.4%, within a sample of more than 95,000 clones. The clonotype comes from a man in his forties or fifties in good health and CMV-seronegative. Sequences were obtained from PBMCs. J is TRBJ2-3 and V is TRBV4-1, with D perhaps matching TRBD2 (5 bases). CDR3 sequence reads: CASSQDLAASTDTQYF. CDR3 bases: TGCGCCAGCAGCCAAGACCTAGCTGCTAGCACAGATACGCAGTATTTT.